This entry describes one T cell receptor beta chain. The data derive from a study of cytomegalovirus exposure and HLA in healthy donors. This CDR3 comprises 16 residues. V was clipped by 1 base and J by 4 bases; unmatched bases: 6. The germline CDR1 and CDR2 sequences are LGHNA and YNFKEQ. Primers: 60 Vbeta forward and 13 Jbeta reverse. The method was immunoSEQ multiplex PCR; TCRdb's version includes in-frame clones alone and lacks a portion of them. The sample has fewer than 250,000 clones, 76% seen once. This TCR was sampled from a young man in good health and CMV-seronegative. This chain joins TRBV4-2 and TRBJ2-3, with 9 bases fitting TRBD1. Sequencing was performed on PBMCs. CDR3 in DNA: TGTGCCAGCAGCCAAGGAACGGGACAGGGCGCAGATACGCAGTATTTT. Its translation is CASSQGTGQGADTQYF.